The subject of this entry is one T cell receptor beta chain. The antigen is unknown. Sample time point: cycle 4 day 1 (C4D1), after five to seven weeks of nivolumab. Every patient relapsed after autologous stem cell transplantation, and brentuximab vedotin exposure varied. Patients' outcomes at their best amounted to complete response, partial response or progressive disease. This table comes from immunoSEQ multiplex PCR, and its TCRdb copy is limited to in-frame clones, with some not included. The sample consists of around 92,000 clones, 83% of them appearing once. Looked up from germline, CDR1 is MRHNA and CDR2 is SNTAGT. V gave up 4 bases and J gave up 0 bases, with 10 bases separating them. The CDR3 extends over 15 amino acids. The record originates from a study of PD-1 blockade in classical Hodgkin lymphoma. Study-wide points: CD4+ TCR diversity rose significantly by C4D1, and CD8+ TCR diversity did not. Lower baseline TCR diversity was reported for newly diagnosed patients than for healthy donors.

The gene calls are TRBV6-4 and TRBJ2-1; a possible D gene is TRBD1 (5 bases). This material consisted of peripheral blood mononuclear cells (PBMCs), taken before the fourth cycle of nivolumab. The receptor's source is a human donor with classical Hodgkin lymphoma. The CDR3 DNA reads TGTGCCAGCAGTGCCCAGGGAAGCTCCTACAATGAGCAGTTCTTC. Translating it yields CASSAQGSSYNEQFF.